The entry below describes one T cell receptor beta chain. Its specificity is unknown. The data derive from a study of cytomegalovirus exposure and HLA in healthy donors. Notes on the study in general: In the analysis, some V segments, TRBV6-2 and TRBV6-3 included, were excluded as indistinguishable.

CDR3 length: 17 residues. V was clipped by 2 bases and J by 5 bases, with 18 bases between them. The V gene's germline CDR1 is LNHDA and CDR2 SQIVND (reference sequence). PCR was performed using 60 Vbeta and 13 Jbeta primers. Repertoires were generated with immunoSEQ multiplex PCR, while TCRdb's copy carries only in-frame clones and drops some. The repertoire holds tens of thousands of clones, with over 90% as singletons. Sample: PBMCs. The chain employs TRBV19 and TRBJ2-2; the D gene is possibly TRBD1 (7 bases). This receptor was taken from a young woman in good health and CMV-seronegative. The CDR3 nucleotides read TGTGCCAGTAGTATAAGGGGGCCCAGCCGGGAGACCGGGGAGCTGTTTTTT. Encoded protein: CASSIRGPSRETGELFF.